This TCR beta chain emerged from a study of cytomegalovirus exposure and HLA in healthy donors. About the study: Earlier results showed roughly 120 million unique TCR beta sequences derived from roughly 180 million T cells. Whole-study results and caveats: A later analysis linked a missense DCLRE1C variant to TCR beta V- and J-gene trimming.

Everyone who donated was a healthy bone marrow donor. PCR amplification relied on 60 Vbeta primers (plus 13 Jbeta primers). Sequenced by immunoSEQ multiplex PCR; TCRdb stores in-frame clones only, minus some. The sample yields approximately 120,000 clones, roughly 80% seen once. The CDR3 contains 15 residues. CDR1 is SGHRS and CDR2 is YFSETQ in the germline V gene. Losses at the gene ends were 0 bases for V and 1 base for J; bases not matched to a gene: 3. About this clone itself: The antigen remains unidentified.

Input material: PBMCs. The J gene is TRBJ2-7, the V gene TRBV5-1, with 8 bases aligning to TRBD1. The receptor's source is a female donor in good health and CMV-seronegative. The DNA for the CDR3 is TGCGCCAGCAGCTTGGAAAACAGGGGGTCCTACGAGCAGTACTTC. Its protein product is CASSLENRGSYEQYF.